The clone carrying this T cell receptor beta chain was detected only a few times. Its antigen is currently unknown. This sample is drawn from a study of T cell repertoires in cytomegalovirus infection. Study at large: Indications of both CMV infection and matching HLA type were provided by public TCR beta signatures. Study observations and caveats: HLA-C-restricted CMV clonotypes gave the most frequent clonotype in two of eight donors. Cumulative frequency (of public TCR beta family members) identified carriers of CMV plus the relevant HLA.

V gave up 3 bases and J gave up 3 bases, with 11 bases separating them. CDR3 length: 14 amino acids. Germline assignment: CDR1 DFQATT and CDR2 SNEGSKA (reference sequence). TCRdb processed the reads anew with MiXCR; each CDR3 protein has one entry. The table shows around 250,000 distinct CDR3 sequences, with about 18% occurring only once. What was sequenced was CD8+ T cells from PBMCs. The TCR comes from a human donor in good health (CMV status not recorded). Some clones in this sample may be carry-over from other donors' samples. The chain has TRBV20-1 and TRBJ2-2, with D perhaps matching TRBD2 (6 bases). The CDR3 region is CSASDGGYTGELFF. CDR3 bases: TGCAGTGCTAGTGACGGGGGTTACACCGGGGAGCTGTTTTTT.